This TCR beta chain derives from a study of blood T cell repertoires in COVID-19. The V gene end was trimmed by 3 bases and the J gene end by 5 bases; junction bases not matched to a gene: 3. The CDR3 covers 15 residues. The V gene's germline CDR1 is SGHTA and CDR2 FQGNSA. Repertoires were generated with immunoSEQ multiplex PCR, while TCRdb's copy carries only in-frame clones and drops some. Of some 90,000 clones detected, approximately 92% appear once; the ten largest clones hold about 5.2%. The V gene is TRBV7-2, the J gene TRBJ2-2; 10 bases match TRBD2. The TCR comes from a woman of 80 years or more with active COVID-19. The sample taken for sequencing was peripheral blood. The CDR3 sequence: CASSLGLARTGELFF. DNA for the CDR3: TGTGCCAGCAGCTTGGGACTAGCGCGAACCGGGGAGCTGTTTTTT.